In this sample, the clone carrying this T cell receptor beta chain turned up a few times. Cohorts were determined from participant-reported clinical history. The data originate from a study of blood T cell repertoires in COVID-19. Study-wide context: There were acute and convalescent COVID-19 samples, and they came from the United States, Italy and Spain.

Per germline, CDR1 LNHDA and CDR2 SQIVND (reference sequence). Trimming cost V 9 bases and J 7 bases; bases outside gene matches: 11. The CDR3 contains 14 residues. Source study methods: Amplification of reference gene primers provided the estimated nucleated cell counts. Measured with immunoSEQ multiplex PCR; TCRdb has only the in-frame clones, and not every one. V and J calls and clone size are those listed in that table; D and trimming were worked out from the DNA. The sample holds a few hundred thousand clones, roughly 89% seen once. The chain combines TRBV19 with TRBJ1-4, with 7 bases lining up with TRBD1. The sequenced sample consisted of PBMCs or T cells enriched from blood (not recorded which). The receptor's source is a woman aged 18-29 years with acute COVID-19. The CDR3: CASHFQGVAEKLFF. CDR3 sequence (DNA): TGTGCCAGCCACTTCCAGGGGGTAGCTGAAAAACTGTTTTTT.